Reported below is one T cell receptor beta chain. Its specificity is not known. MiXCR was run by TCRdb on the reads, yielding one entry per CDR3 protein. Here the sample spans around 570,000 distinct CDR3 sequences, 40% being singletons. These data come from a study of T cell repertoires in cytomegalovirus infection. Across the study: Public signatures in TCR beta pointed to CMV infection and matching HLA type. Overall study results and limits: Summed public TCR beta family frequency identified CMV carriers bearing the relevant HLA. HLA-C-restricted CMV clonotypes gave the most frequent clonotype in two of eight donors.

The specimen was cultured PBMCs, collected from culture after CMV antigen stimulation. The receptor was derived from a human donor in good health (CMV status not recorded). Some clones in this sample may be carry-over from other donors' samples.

The CDR3, as DNA: TGTGCCAGCAGCCGACTAGCGGGAGTGTACAATGAGCAGTTCTTC. It translates to CASSRLAGVYNEQFF. This sequence joins TRBV7-6 and TRBJ2-1, with 12 bases that match TRBD2. The CDR3 length is 15 residues. With V trimmed by 5 bases and J by 4 bases, 3 bases remained unmatched. Germline V gene data show CDR1 as SGHVS and CDR2 as FNYEAQ.